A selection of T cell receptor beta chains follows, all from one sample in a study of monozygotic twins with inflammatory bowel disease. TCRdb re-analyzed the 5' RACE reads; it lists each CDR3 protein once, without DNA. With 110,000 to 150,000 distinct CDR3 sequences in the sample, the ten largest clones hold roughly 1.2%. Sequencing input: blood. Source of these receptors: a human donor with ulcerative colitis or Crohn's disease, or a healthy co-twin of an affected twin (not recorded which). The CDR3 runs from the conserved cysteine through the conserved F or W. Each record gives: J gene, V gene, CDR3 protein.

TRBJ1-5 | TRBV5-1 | CASSLGAGNSNQPQHF
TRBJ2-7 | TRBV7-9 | CASGGSSYEQYF
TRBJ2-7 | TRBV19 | CASNPSGQGNLYEQYF
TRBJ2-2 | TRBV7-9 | CASTYRGQGDTGELFF
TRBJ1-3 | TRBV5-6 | CASSSGVSDYSGNTIYF
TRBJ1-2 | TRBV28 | CASSLKGYYGFTF
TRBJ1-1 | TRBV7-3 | CASSSQGADTEAFF
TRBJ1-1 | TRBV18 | CASSPPGQGQGAFF
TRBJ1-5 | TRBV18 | CASSPRGEQPQHF
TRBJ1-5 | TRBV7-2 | CASSLEEHQPQHF
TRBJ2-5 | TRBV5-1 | CASSWISGGQETQYF
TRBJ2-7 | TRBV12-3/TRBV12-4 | CASRYMGGAYEQYF
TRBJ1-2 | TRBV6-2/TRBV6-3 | CASSYSTVNYGYTF
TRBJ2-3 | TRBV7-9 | CASSRPGLAGITDTQYF
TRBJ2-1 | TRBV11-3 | CASSFTGVPYNEQFF